This TCR beta chain emerged from a study of Graves' ophthalmopathy and Graves' hyperthyroidism. Germline CDR1 and CDR2: SGDLS and YYNGEE. V trimming: 5 bases; J trimming: 0 bases; junction bases outside the gene matches: 10. CDR3 length: 16 residues. This clonotype has only one observation. The antigen remains undetermined. RNA transcripts served as template for amplifying TCR beta CDR3 sequences. RT-PCR was first run with HTBI primers, then multiplex PCR in a second round. Using its own MiXCR run on the multiplex PCR reads, TCRdb lists one record per CDR3 protein. The sample shows some 250,000 distinct CDR3 sequences, around 42% of them seen only once. Study results and limitations: A majority of expanded thyroid clonotypes exceeding 0.001 frequency were likewise present in blood.

This chain connects TRBV9 to TRBJ1-1, with 7 bases matching TRBD1. Sequenced sample: peripheral blood. This TCR derives from an adult man with Graves' ophthalmopathy. DNA for the CDR3: TGTGCCAGCAGTTCCCCGGGACAGACCATGAACACTGAAGCTTTCTTT. Its protein is CASSSPGQTMNTEAFF.